The T cell receptor beta chain described here comes from a study of T-cell reconstitution after alpha-beta-depleted transplantation in children. Unique molecular identifiers were used in preparing the TCRbeta library. TCRdb reprocessed the PCR reads with MiXCR, giving one entry per CDR3 protein. The sample includes more than 500,000 distinct CDR3 sequences, approximately 10% of them seen just once. Remarks on this clonotype: Its antigen is unknown.

Points from the study as a whole: Several hundred expanded graft clones reportedly supplied alpha-beta T cells about two months after transplant.

Germline values: CDR1 LGHNA, CDR2 YSLEER. This CDR3 is 15 amino acids long. The germline V and J ends were trimmed by 3 bases and 4 bases, with 15 bases remaining between them. The sample in question was PBMCs, mostly from graft donor cells, obtained 180 days after TCRalphabeta/CD19-depleted stem cell transplant. The V gene is TRBV4-3, the J gene TRBJ1-2; D call uncertain. This TCR came from a female patient aged 2-10 years who had a stem cell transplant for aplastic anemia, so the T cells may come from the graft donor. The CDR3 coding sequence is TGCGCCAGCAGCCAGGAAGGTGGGCCCTTCTATGGCTACACCTTC. It specifies CASSQEGGPFYGYTF.